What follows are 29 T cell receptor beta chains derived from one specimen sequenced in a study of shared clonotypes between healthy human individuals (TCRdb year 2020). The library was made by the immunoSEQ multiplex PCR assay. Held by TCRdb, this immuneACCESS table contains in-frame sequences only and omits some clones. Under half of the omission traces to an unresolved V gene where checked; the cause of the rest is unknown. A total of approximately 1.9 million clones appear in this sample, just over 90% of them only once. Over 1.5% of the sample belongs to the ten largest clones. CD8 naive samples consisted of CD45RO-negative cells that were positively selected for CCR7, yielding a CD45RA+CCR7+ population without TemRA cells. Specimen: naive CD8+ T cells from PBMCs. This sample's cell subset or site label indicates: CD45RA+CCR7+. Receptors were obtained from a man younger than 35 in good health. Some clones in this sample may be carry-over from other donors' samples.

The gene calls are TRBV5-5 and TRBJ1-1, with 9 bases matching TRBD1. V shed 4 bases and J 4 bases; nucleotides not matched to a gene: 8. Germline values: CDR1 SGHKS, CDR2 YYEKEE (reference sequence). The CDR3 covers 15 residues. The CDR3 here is CASSTGTGRSTEAFF. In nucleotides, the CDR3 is TGTGCCAGCAGCACTGGGACAGGGAGGAGCACTGAAGCTTTCTTT.

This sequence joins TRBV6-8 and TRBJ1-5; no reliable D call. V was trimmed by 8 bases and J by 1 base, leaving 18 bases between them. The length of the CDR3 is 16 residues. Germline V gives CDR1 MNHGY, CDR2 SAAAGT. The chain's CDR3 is CASLQVRVESNQPQHF. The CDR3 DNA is TGTGCCAGCCTCCAGGTCCGGGTTGAGAGCAATCAGCCCCAGCATTTT.

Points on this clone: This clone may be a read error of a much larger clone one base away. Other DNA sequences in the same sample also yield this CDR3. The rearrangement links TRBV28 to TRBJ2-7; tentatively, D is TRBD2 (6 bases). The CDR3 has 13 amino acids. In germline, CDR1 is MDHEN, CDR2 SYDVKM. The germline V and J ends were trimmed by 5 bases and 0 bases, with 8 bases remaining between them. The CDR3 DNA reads TGTGCCAGCAGTGGGGGGAGCTCCTACGAGCAGTACTTC. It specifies CASSGGSSYEQYF.

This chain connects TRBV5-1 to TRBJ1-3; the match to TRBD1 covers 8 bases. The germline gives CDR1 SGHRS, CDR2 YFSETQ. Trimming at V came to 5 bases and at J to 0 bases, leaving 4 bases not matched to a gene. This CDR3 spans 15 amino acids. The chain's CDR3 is CASSWTGPSGNTIYF. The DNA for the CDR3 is TGCGCCAGCAGTTGGACAGGGCCCTCTGGAAACACCATATATTTT.

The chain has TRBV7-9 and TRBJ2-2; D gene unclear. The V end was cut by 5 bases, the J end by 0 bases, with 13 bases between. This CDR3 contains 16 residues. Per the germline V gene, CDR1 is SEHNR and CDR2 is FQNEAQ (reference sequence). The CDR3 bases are TGTGCCAGCAGCGCTGGGGTTGCGTCGAACACCGGGGAGCTGTTTTTT. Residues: CASSAGVASNTGELFF.

The CDR3: CASSQDLGRQYYGYTF. The DNA for the CDR3 is TGCGCCAGCAGCCAAGATCTAGGAAGGCAGTACTATGGCTACACCTTC. V and J are TRBV4-3 and TRBJ1-2; D unresolved. The V gene lost 0 bases and the J gene lost 3 bases, with 14 bases spanning the gap. The CDR3 consists of 16 residues. The V gene's germline CDR1 is LGHNA and CDR2 YSLEER.

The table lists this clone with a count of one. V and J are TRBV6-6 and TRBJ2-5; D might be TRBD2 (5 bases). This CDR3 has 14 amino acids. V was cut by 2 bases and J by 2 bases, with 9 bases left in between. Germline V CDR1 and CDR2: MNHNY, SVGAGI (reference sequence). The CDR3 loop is CASSYTGIQETQYF. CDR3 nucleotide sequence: TGTGCCAGCAGTTACACGGGAATACAAGAGACCCAGTACTTC.

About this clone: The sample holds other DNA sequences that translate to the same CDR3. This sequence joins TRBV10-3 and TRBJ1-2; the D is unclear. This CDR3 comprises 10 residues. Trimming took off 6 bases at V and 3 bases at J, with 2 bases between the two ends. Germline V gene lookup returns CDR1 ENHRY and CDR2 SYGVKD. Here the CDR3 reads CAIRDYGYTF. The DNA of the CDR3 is TGTGCCATCAGGGACTATGGCTACACCTTC.

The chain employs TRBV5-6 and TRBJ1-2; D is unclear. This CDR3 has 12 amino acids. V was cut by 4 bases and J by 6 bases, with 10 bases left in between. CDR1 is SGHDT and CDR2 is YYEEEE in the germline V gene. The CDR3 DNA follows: TGTGCCAGCAGCCCGACGAGGGATGGCTACACCTTC. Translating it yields CASSPTRDGYTF.

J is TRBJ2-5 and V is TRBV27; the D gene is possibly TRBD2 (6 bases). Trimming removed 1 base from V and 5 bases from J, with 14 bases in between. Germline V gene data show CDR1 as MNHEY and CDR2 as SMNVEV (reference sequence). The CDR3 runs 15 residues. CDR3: CASSLYPGLAETQYF. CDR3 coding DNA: TGTGCCAGCAGTTTATACCCGGGGCTAGCGGAGACCCAGTACTTC.

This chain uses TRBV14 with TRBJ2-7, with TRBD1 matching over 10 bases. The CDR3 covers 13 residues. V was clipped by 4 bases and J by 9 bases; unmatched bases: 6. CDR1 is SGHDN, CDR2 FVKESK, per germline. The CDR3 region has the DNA TGTGCCAGCAGCCCGGGACAGGGGTTTCCGCAGTACTTC. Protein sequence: CASSPGQGFPQYF.

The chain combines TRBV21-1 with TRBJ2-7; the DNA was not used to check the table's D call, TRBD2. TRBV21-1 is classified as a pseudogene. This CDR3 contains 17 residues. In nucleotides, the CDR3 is TGTGCCAGCAGCAAGCCATATGGGGGGACCTTGTGCTACGAGCAGTACTTC. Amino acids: CASSKPYGGTLCYEQYF.

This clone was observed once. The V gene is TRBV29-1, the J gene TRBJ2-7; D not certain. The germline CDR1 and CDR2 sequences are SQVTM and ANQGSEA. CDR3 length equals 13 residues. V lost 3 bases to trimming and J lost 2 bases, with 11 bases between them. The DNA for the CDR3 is TGCAGCGTTGAGCTCTCCCACACCTACGAGCAGTACTTC. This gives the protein CSVELSHTYEQYF.

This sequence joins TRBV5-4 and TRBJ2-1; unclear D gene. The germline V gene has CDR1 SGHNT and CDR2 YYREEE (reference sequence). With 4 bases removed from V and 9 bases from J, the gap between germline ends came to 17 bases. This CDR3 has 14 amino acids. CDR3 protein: CASSPRTHLGEQFF. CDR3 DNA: TGTGCCAGCAGCCCAAGGACCCACCTTGGTGAGCAGTTCTTC.

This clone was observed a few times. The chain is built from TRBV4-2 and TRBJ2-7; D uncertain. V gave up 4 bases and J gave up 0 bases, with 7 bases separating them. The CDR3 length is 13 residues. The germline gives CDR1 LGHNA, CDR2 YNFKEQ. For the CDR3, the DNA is TGTGCCAGCAGCCCTGGGGACTCCTACGAGCAGTACTTC. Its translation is CASSPGDSYEQYF.

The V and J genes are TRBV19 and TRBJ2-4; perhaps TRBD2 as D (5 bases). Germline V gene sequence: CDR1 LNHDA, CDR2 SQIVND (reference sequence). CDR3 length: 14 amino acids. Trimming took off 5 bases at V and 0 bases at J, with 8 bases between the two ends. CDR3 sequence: CASSLALAKNIQYF. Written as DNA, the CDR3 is TGTGCCAGTAGTCTAGCCCTAGCCAAAAACATTCAGTACTTC.

This chain's CDR3 is CASSLIRRKNTEAFF. CDR3 sequence (DNA): TGTGCCAGCAGCTTGATACGACGGAAGAACACTGAAGCTTTCTTT. V and J are TRBV7-3 and TRBJ1-1; unclear D gene. This CDR3 is 15 amino acids long. Per germline, CDR1 SGHTA and CDR2 FQGTGA. V lost 3 bases and J 1 base, leaving 12 bases between the germline ends.

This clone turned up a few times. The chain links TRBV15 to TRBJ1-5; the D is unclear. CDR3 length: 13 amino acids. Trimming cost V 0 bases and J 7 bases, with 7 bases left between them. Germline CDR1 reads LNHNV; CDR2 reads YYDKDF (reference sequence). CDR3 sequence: CATSRERTQPQHF. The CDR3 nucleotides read TGTGCCACCAGCAGAGAACGGACGCAGCCCCAGCATTTT.

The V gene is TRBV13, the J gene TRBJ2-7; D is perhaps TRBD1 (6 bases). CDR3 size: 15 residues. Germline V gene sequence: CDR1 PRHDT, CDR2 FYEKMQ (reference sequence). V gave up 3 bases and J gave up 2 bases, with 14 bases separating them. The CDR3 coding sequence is TGTGCCAGCAGCTTCCGCCAGGGGCGTGCCTACGAGCAGTACTTC. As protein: CASSFRQGRAYEQYF.

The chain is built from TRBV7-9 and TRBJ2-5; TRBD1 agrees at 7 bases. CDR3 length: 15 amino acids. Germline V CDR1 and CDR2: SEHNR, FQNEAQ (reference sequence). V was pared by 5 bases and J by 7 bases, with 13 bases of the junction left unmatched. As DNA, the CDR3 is TGTGCCAGCAGCCCCTACCCCGGGACAGATGTGACCCAGTACTTC. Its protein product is CASSPYPGTDVTQYF. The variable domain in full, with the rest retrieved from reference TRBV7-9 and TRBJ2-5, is DTGVSQNPRHKITKRGQNVTFRCDPISEHNRLYWYRQTLGQGPEFLTYFQNEAQLEKSRLLSDRFSAERPKGSFSTLEIQRTEQGDSAMYLCASSPYPGTDVTQYFGPGTRLLVL.

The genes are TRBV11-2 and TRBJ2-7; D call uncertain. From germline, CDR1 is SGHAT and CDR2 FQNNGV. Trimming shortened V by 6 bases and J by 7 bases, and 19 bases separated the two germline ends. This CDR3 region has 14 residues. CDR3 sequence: CASRALTPEPEQYF. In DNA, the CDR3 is TGTGCCAGCAGAGCTCTCACGCCCGAACCGGAGCAGTACTTC.

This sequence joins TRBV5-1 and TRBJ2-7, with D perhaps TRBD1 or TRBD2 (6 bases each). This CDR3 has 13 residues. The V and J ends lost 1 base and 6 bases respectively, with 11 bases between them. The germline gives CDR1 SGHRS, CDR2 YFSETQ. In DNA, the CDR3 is TGCGCCAGCAGCTTGTTAGGGGGAGGCGAGCAGTACTTC. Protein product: CASSLLGGGEQYF.

CDR3 residues: CASSPDGYSNQPQHF. The CDR3 DNA is TGTGCCAGCAGTCCGGACGGTTATAGCAATCAGCCCCAGCATTTT. The genes are TRBV6-5 and TRBJ1-5; D gene ambiguous. This CDR3 comprises 15 residues. Trimming took 5 bases from V and 0 from J, leaving 11 bases between them. The germline V gene encodes CDR1 MNHEY and CDR2 SVGAGI.

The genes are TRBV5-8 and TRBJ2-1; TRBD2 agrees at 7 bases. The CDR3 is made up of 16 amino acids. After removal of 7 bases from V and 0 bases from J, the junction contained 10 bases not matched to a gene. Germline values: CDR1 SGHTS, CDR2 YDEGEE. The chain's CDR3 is CASVETGGSSYNEQFF. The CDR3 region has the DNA TGTGCCAGCGTGGAAACCGGGGGGAGCTCCTACAATGAGCAGTTCTTC. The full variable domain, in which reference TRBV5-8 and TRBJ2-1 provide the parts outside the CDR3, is EAGVTQSPTHLIKTRGQQATLRCSPISGHTSVYWYQQALGLGLQFLLWYDEGEERNRGNFPPRFSGRQFPNYSSELNVNALELEDSALYLCASVETGGSSYNEQFFGPGTRLTVL.

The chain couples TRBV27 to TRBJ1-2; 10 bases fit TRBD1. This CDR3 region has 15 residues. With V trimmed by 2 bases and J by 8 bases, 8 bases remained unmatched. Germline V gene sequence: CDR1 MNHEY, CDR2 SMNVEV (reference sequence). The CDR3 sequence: CASSLLGQGSGGYTF. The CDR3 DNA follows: TGTGCCAGCAGTTTACTGGGACAGGGGAGTGGGGGCTACACCTTC.

CDR3 protein: CASSLRTGLIYF. The CDR3 nucleotides read TGTGCCAGCAGTTTACGTACGGGACTAATTTATTTT. This chain joins TRBV27 and TRBJ2-3, with TRBD2 identical over 7 bases. The V gene's germline CDR1 is MNHEY and CDR2 SMNVEV (reference sequence). V gave up 2 bases and J gave up 15 bases; unmatched junction bases: 8. The CDR3 extends over 12 amino acids.

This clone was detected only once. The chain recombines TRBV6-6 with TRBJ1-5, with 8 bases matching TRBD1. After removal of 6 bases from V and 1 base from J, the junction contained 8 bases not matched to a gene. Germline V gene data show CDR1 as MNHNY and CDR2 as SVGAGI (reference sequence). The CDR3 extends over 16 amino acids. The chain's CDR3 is CASSPRRQGSNQPQHF. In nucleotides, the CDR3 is TGTGCCAGCAGCCCGAGAAGACAGGGGAGCAATCAGCCCCAGCATTTT.

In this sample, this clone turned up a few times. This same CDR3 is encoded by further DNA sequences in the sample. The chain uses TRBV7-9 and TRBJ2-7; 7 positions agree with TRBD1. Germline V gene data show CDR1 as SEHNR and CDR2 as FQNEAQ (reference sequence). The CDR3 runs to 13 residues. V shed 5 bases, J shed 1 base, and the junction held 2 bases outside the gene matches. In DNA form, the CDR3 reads TGTGCCAGCAGCCCGGACAGGTCCTACGAGCAGTACTTC. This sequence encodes CASSPDRSYEQYF.

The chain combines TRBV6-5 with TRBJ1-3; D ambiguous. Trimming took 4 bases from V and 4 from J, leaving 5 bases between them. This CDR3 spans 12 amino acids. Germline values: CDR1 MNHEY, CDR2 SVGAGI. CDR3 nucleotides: TGTGCCAGCAGTTCCCTCGGAAACACCATATATTTT. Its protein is CASSSLGNTIYF.